These 3 T cell receptor beta chains were sequenced from one sample in a study of blood T cell repertoires in COVID-19. Some clones are missing from TCRdb's copy, which holds only in-frame ones; the method was immunoSEQ multiplex PCR. Seen here are 90,000 to 120,000 clones, 88% observed once, and the top ten hold 6.8%. Sequencing was done on a sample of peripheral blood. The receptors originated from a man over 45 with active or convalescent COVID-19.

The chain joins TRBV19 to TRBJ2-1; 11 nucleotides align to TRBD2. Germline values: CDR1 LNHDA, CDR2 SQIVND (reference sequence). This CDR3 comprises 18 residues. V was clipped by 0 bases and J by 1 base; unmatched bases: 5. The CDR3 bases are TGTGCCAGTAGTATAGAGGCCCTAGCGGGAGGTTCCTACAATGAGCAGTTCTTC. It translates to CASSIEALAGGSYNEQFF.

The chain combines TRBV7-9 with TRBJ2-3, with 8 nucleotides matching TRBD2. The germline V gene has CDR1 SEHNR and CDR2 FQNEAQ (reference sequence). The CDR3 has 17 residues. The junction had 10 bases not matched to a gene; V was cut back by 5 bases and J by 0 bases. CDR3 sequence (DNA): TGTGCCAGCAGCCGGGGGCGGGAGGAAGTAAGCACAGATACGCAGTATTTT. The encoded protein is CASSRGREEVSTDTQYF.

J is TRBJ2-1 and V is TRBV27, with 9 bases lining up with TRBD2. Germline values: CDR1 MNHEY, CDR2 SMNVEV (reference sequence). This CDR3 has 20 residues. The ends lost 5 bases at V and 9 bases at J; junction bases unmatched: 26. This CDR3 reads CASSRSGLPSSGTPYGEQFF. The CDR3 region has the DNA TGTGCCAGCAGTCGGTCTGGGCTCCCCTCTAGCGGGACCCCGTACGGTGAGCAGTTCTTC.